What follows are 21 T cell receptor beta chains derived from one specimen sequenced in a study of CD8+ T cells in alopecia areata. Treatment defined: oral pan-JAK inhibitor, 5-10 mg twice daily. Sequencing used cDNA as its template, made by extracting RNA and reverse transcribing it. Assay used: immunoSEQ multiplex PCR; TCRdb lists only in-frame clones, some missing. The data show 35,000 to 50,000 clones, 92% seen once. This material consisted of CD8+ T cells sorted from blood, taken at week 24, from a patient treated with tofacitinib. The receptors stem from a human donor with alopecia areata.

This chain connects TRBV7-9 to TRBJ2-5; TRBD1 is a possible D gene (6 bases). The CDR3 is made up of 13 amino acids. Trimming removed 4 bases from V and 3 bases from J, with 9 bases in between. Looked up from germline, CDR1 is SEHNR and CDR2 is FQNEAQ (reference sequence). The CDR3 here is CASSWHREETQYF. CDR3 nucleotide sequence: TGTGCCAGCAGCTGGCACAGGGAAGAGACCCAGTACTTC.

The chain employs TRBV5-6 and TRBJ2-3, with 13 bases identical to TRBD2. The V segment lost 5 bases and the J segment 2 bases; nucleotides outside the gene matches: 8. Germline values: CDR1 SGHDT, CDR2 YYEEEE. This CDR3 comprises 17 residues. CDR3 sequence (DNA): TGTGCCAGCAGTGGACTAGCGGGGGACTCCTTCACAGATACGCAGTATTTT. Translated: CASSGLAGDSFTDTQYF.

This sequence joins TRBV6-5 and TRBJ2-7, with a possible D match to TRBD2 (5 bases). Germline lookup yields CDR1 MNHEY and CDR2 SVGAGI. The CDR3 contains 15 residues. V was trimmed by 2 bases and J by 0 bases, leaving 11 bases between them. The CDR3 region is CASSYRESSSYEQYF. The CDR3 region has the DNA TGTGCCAGCAGTTACAGGGAGTCCAGCTCCTACGAGCAGTACTTC.

V and J are TRBV4-3 and TRBJ2-7; 8 bases are a match to TRBD2. CDR3 length: 15 residues. Germline-derived CDR1 and CDR2 are LGHNA and YSLEER. V lost 1 base to trimming and J lost 2 bases; unmatched junction nucleotides: 4. CDR3 residues: CASSQGRGATYEQYF. The CDR3 DNA reads TGCGCCAGCAGCCAAGGGCGGGGGGCGACCTACGAGCAGTACTTC.

The rearrangement uses TRBV27 and TRBJ2-3; D may match TRBD1 or TRBD2 (5 bases each). The germline CDR1 and CDR2 sequences are MNHEY and SMNVEV (reference sequence). The CDR3 sequence is 13 residues long. V lost 1 base, J lost 5 bases, and 7 bases lay in between. This CDR3 reads CASSLWDGDTQYF. The CDR3 nucleotides read TGTGCCAGCAGTTTATGGGACGGAGATACGCAGTATTTT.

V and J are TRBV7-9 and TRBJ1-4, with TRBD1 as a possible D gene (6 bases). CDR3 size: 16 residues. Trimming took 4 bases from V and 1 from J, leaving 13 bases between them. CDR1 and CDR2 from the germline V gene are SEHNR and FQNEAQ (reference sequence). The CDR3 DNA sequence: TGTGCCAGCAGCTCAAAGACAGGCCTAACTAATGAAAAACTGTTTTTT. This encodes CASSSKTGLTNEKLFF. The entire variable domain, with the rest obtained from reference TRBV7-9 and TRBJ1-4, is as follows: DTGVSQNPRHKITKRGQNVTFRCDPISEHNRLYWYRQTLGQGPEFLTYFQNEAQLEKSRLLSDRFSAERPKGSFSTLEIQRTEQGDSAMYLCASSSKTGLTNEKLFFGSGTQLSVL.

V usage is TRBV19 and J usage is TRBJ1-2, with TRBD1 identical over 8 bases. The CDR3 is made up of 17 amino acids. After removal of 7 bases from V and 3 bases from J, the junction contained 16 bases not matched to a gene. Germline V gene lookup returns CDR1 LNHDA and CDR2 SQIVND (reference sequence). CDR3 amino acids: CASTLKGLRQGYYGYTF. The CDR3 DNA sequence: TGTGCCAGTACCCTAAAAGGGCTGAGACAGGGGTACTATGGCTACACCTTC.

The chain combines TRBV6-6 with TRBJ2-5; D gene uncertain. Germline CDR1 is MNHNY and CDR2 is SVGAGI (reference sequence). The CDR3 extends over 13 amino acids. Trimming cost V 5 bases and J 0 bases, with 7 bases left between them. For the CDR3, the DNA is TGTGCCAGCAGTGCGAACTACCAAGAGACCCAGTACTTC. Amino acids: CASSANYQETQYF.

The chain is built from TRBV6-5 and TRBJ2-5; 12 nucleotides agree with TRBD2. Germline CDR1 reads MNHEY; CDR2 reads SVGAGI. The CDR3 has 16 amino acids. With 2 bases clipped from V and 2 bases from J, the junction kept 3 bases outside the gene matches. The CDR3 nucleotides are TGTGCCAGCAGTTACCCCGGGACTAGCGGGCAAGAGACCCAGTACTTC. The encoded protein is CASSYPGTSGQETQYF.

The CDR3 DNA reads TGTGCCAGCAGCTTTACAGAGGCAGTATTGAACACTGAAGCTTTCTTT. This translates into CASSFTEAVLNTEAFF. This rearrangement joins TRBV7-9 to TRBJ1-1; D gene uncertain. Germline V gene lookup returns CDR1 SEHNR and CDR2 FQNEAQ (reference sequence). Trimming took off 3 bases at V and 0 bases at J, with 14 bases between the two ends. The CDR3 has 16 residues. The complete variable domain, with remaining parts taken from reference TRBV7-9 and TRBJ1-1, reads DTGVSQNPRHKITKRGQNVTFRCDPISEHNRLYWYRQTLGQGPEFLTYFQNEAQLEKSRLLSDRFSAERPKGSFSTLEIQRTEQGDSAMYLCASSFTEAVLNTEAFFGQGTRLTVV.

The chain carries TRBV29-1 and TRBJ2-2, with 7 bases lining up with TRBD1. CDR3 size: 14 residues. Germline V CDR1 and CDR2: SQVTM, ANQGSEA. J was trimmed by 0 bases and V by 6 bases; bases with no gene match: 4. CDR3 region: CSVTGAPNTGELFF. Written as DNA, the CDR3 is TGCAGCGTAACAGGGGCACCGAACACCGGGGAGCTGTTTTTT.

The chain recombines TRBV21-1 with TRBJ2-7; the table gives TRBD1 as D, unverified against the DNA. TRBV21-1 is shown as a pseudogene. The CDR3 extends over 16 amino acids. CDR3 DNA: TGTGCCAGCAGCAAAGCCCGACAGTTGAGGATCTACGAGCAGTACTTC. Its translation: CASSKARQLRIYEQYF.

The chain employs TRBV27 and TRBJ2-7, with no clear D. The germline CDR1 and CDR2 sequences are MNHEY and SMNVEV (reference sequence). The CDR3 has 14 amino acids. The V and J ends lost 6 bases and 3 bases respectively, with 15 bases between them. CDR3 sequence reads: CASSFLDGYYEQYF. The CDR3 DNA sequence: TGTGCCAGCAGCTTTCTCGACGGATACTACGAGCAGTACTTC.

Worth noting for this clone: Other DNA sequences in this specimen translate into the identical CDR3. V and J are TRBV29-1 and TRBJ1-2; D is uncertain. V lost 6 bases, J lost 6 bases, and 11 bases lay in between. This CDR3 has 11 amino acids. The germline V gene encodes CDR1 SQVTM and CDR2 ANQGSEA. CDR3 in DNA: TGCAGCGTCGCCACGGGAAATGGCTACACCTTC. Its protein product is CSVATGNGYTF.

The J gene is TRBJ2-3, the V gene TRBV7-9; the match to TRBD1 covers 9 bases. The CDR3 spans 15 residues. CDR1 is SEHNR, CDR2 FQNEAQ, per germline (reference sequence). The ends lost 5 bases at V and 5 bases at J; junction bases unmatched: 8. The CDR3 coding sequence is TGTGCCAGCAGCCCCGGACAGGGGACAGTAGATACGCAGTATTTT. It translates to CASSPGQGTVDTQYF.

In this sample, this clone turned up a few times. This chain links TRBV2 with TRBJ2-5, with unresolved D. The CDR3 spans 14 residues. Trimming took 8 bases from V and 5 from J, leaving 18 bases between them. CDR1 and CDR2 from the germline V gene are SNHLY and FYNNEI. The CDR3 DNA sequence: TGTGCCAGCTCGCTCCCAAATAGTAAGGAGACCCAGTACTTC. Translation: CASSLPNSKETQYF.

This clone was counted a single time. The gene calls are TRBV2 and TRBJ2-1, with D possibly being TRBD1 (5 bases). The CDR3 is made up of 12 amino acids. Germline assignment: CDR1 SNHLY and CDR2 FYNNEI. The ends were cut back, 7 bases at V and 6 bases at J, with 10 bases in the middle. CDR3 DNA: TGTGCCAGCATCATTCAGGGCAATGAGCAGTTCTTC. Protein: CASIIQGNEQFF.

The CDR3 spells CASSPTPGTGGKYF. The CDR3 DNA reads TGTGCCAGCAGTCCCACCCCCGGGACAGGGGGAAAGTACTTC. J is TRBJ2-4 and V is TRBV27; 11 bases map to TRBD1. J gave up 14 bases and V 5 bases, and 11 bases lay outside the gene matches. This CDR3 region has 14 residues. Germline loops: CDR1 MNHEY, CDR2 SMNVEV (reference sequence).

This clone occurred once. The chain carries TRBV6-1 and TRBJ2-1; D may be TRBD1 (5 bases). With 5 bases removed from V and 5 bases from J, the gap between germline ends came to 10 bases. Germline V lookup: CDR1 MNHNS, CDR2 SASEGT. The CDR3 spans 13 residues. In nucleotides, the CDR3 is TGTGCCAGCAGTCCGGACACGAACAATGAGCAGTTCTTC. Encoded protein: CASSPDTNNEQFF.

This chain uses TRBV4-3 with TRBJ2-2; D is ambiguous. The germline gives CDR1 LGHNA, CDR2 YSLEER. The CDR3 loop spans 14 amino acids. The germline V and J ends were trimmed by 0 bases and 5 bases, with 7 bases remaining between them. CDR3 in amino acids: CASSQDWGTGELFF. CDR3 in DNA: TGCGCCAGCAGCCAAGATTGGGGAACCGGGGAGCTGTTTTTT.

This chain links TRBV13 with TRBJ2-2; TRBD1 is a possible D gene (6 bases). This CDR3 is built from 16 residues. V was shortened by 8 bases and J by 7 bases, with 23 bases between the two germline ends. Germline V gene lookup returns CDR1 PRHDT and CDR2 FYEKMQ (reference sequence). CDR3 sequence: CASVPSVTVGHGELFF. CDR3 sequence (DNA): TGTGCCAGCGTACCCTCGGTGACGGTGGGACACGGGGAGCTGTTTTTT.